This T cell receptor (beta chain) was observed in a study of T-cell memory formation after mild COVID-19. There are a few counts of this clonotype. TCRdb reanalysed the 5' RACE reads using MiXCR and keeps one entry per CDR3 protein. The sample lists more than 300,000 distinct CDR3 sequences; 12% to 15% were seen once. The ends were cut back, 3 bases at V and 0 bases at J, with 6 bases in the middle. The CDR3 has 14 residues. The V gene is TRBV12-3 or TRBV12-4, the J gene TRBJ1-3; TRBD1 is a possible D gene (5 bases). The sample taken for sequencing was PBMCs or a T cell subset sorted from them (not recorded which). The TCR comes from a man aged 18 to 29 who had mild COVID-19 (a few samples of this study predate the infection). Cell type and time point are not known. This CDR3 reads CASSFRVSGNTIYF. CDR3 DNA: TGTGCCAGCAGTTTCAGGGTCTCTGGAAACACCATATATTTT.